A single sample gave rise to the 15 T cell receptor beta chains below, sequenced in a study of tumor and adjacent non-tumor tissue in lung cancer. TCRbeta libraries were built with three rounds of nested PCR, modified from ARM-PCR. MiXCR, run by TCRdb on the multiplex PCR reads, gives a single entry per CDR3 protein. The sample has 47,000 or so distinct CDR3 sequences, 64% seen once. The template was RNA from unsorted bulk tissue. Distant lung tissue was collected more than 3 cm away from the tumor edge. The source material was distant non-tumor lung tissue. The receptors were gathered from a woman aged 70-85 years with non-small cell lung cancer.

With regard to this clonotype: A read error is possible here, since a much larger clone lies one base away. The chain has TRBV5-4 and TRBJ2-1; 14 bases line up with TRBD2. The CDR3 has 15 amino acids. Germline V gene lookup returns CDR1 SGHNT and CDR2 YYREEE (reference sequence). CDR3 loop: CASSPTGTSGGERFF. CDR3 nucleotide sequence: TGTGCCAGCAGCCCGACCGGGACTAGCGGGGGAGAGCGGTTCTTC.

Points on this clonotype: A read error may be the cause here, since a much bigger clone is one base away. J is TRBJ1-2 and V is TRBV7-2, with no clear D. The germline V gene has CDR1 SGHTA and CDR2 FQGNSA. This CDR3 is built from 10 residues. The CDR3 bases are TGTCCCAGCAGCTTAGGAGGCTACACCTTC. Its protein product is CPSSLGGYTF.

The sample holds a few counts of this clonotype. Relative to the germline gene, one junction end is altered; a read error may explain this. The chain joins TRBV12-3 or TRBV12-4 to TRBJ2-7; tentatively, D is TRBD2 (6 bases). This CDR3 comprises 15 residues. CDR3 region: CASSTGAGTSYEQHF. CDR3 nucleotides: TGTGCCAGCAGCACCGGGGCGGGGACCTCCTACGAGCAGCACTTC.

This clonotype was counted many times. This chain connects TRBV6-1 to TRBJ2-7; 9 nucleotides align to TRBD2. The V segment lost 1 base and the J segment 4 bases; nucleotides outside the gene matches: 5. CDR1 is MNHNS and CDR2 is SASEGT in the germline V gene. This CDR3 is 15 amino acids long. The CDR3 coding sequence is TGTGCCAGCAGTGAAGGTATTAGCGGGAGTTACGAGCAGTACTTC. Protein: CASSEGISGSYEQYF.

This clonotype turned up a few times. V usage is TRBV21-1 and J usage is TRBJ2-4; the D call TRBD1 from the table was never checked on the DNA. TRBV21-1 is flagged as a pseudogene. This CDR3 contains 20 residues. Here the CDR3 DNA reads TGTGCCAGCAGCAAAAACGAGAGTGCAGGGGATGAGTTAGCCAAAAACATTCAGTACTTC. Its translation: CASSKNESAGDELAKNIQYF.

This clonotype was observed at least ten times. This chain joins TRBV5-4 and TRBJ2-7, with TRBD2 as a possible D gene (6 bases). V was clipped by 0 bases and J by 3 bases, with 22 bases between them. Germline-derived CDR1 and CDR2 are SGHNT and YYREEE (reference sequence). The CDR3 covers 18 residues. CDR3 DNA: TGTGCCAGCAGCTTGGATCGGGGTTCGGGGGATGGACGCTACGAGCAGTACTTC. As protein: CASSLDRGSGDGRYEQYF.

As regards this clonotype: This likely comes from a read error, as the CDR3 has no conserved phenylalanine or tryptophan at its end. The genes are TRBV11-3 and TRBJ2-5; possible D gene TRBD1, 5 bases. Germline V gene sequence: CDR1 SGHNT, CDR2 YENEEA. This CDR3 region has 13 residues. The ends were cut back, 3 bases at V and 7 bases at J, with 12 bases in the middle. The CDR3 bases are TGTGCCAGCAGCTTCGGCAACCAGGGGACCCAGTACTCT. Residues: CASSFGNQGTQYS.

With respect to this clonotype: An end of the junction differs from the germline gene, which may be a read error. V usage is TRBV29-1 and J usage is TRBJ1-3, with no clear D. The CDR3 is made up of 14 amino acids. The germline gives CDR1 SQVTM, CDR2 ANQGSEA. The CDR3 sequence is CSERGWEAGNTVYF. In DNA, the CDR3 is TGCAGCGAGCGTGGCTGGGAAGCAGGAAACACCGTATATTTT.

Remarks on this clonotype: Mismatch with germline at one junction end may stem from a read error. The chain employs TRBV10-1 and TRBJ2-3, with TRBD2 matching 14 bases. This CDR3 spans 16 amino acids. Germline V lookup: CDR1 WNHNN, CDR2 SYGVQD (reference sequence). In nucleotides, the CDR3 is TGCACCAGCAGCCCGACTAGCGGGAGGGCCCCAGATACGCAATATTTT. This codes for CTSSPTSGRAPDTQYF.

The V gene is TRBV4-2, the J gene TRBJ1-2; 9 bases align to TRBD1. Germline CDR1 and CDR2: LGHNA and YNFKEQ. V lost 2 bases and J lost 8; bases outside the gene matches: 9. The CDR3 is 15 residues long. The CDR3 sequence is CASSQLDRGLKGYTF. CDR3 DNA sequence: TGTGCCAGCAGCCAATTGGACAGGGGCTTGAAAGGCTACACCTTC.

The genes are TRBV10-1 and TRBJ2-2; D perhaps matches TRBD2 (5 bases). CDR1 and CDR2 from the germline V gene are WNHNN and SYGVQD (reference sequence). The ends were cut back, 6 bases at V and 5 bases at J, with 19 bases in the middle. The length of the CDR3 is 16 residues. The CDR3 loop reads CASSLLVGEETGELFF. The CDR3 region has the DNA TGCGCCAGCAGCTTGCTAGTGGGAGAGGAGACCGGGGAGCTGTTTTTT.

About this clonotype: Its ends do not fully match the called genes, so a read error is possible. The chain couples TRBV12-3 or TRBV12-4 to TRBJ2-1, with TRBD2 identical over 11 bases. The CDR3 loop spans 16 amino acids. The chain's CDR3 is CANSPLAGGSYNEQFF. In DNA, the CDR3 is TGTGCCAACAGTCCCCTAGCGGGAGGCTCCTACAATGAGCAGTTCTTC.

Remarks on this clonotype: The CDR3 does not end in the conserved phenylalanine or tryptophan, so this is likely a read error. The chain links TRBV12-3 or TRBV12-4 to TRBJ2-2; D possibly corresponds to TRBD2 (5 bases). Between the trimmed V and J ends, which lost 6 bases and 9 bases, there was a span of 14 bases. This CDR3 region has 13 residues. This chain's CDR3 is CASSESGTWELFS. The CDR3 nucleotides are TGTGCCAGCAGCGAATCGGGAACCTGGGAGCTGTTTTCT.

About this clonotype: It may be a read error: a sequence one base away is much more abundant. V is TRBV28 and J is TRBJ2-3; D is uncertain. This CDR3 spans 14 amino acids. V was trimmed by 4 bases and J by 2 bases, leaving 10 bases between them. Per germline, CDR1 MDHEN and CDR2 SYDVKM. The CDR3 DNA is TGTGCCAGCAGTTCCGCATCTCCCACAGATACGCAGTATTTT. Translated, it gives CASSSASPTDTQYF.

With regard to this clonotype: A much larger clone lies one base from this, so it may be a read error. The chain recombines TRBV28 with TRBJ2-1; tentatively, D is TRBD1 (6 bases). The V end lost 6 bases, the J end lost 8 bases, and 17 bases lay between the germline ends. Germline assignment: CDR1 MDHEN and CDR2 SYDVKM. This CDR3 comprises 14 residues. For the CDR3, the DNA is TGTGCCAGCAGGGGGCAGGGGCCCTGGTATGAGCAGTTCTTC. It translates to CASRGQGPWYEQFF.